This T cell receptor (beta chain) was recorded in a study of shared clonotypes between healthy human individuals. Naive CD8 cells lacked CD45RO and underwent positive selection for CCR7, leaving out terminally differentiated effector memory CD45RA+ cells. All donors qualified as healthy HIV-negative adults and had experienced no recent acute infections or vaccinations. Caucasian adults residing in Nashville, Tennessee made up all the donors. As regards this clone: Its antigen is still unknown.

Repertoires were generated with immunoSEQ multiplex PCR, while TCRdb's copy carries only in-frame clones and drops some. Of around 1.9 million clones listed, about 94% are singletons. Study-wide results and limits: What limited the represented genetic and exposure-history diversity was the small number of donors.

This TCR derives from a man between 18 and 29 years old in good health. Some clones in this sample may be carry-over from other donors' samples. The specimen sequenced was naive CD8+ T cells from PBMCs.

CDR3 sequence: CASSFPGVNTGELFF. The DNA of the CDR3 is TGTGCCAGTAGTTTCCCCGGGGTGAACACCGGGGAGCTGTTTTTT. The V and J genes are TRBV19 and TRBJ2-2; D might be TRBD2 (5 bases). The CDR3 length is 15 residues. V was pared by 5 bases and J by 1 base, with 11 bases between. Germline values: CDR1 LNHDA, CDR2 SQIVND (reference sequence).